This entry concerns a single T cell receptor beta chain. The source of the sample is a study of blood T cell repertoires in COVID-19. The overall study: Sites across the United States, Italy and Spain contributed samples from acute and convalescent COVID-19.

Trimming took off 3 bases at V and 3 bases at J, with 13 bases between the two ends. Germline CDR1 and CDR2: SGHRS and YFSETQ. This CDR3 region has 14 residues. Data came from immunoSEQ multiplex PCR; TCRdb stores just in-frame clones and leaves some out. The sample records a few hundred thousand clones, approximately 84% being singletons. Individuals aged about 18 to 90 years were recruited from approximately 22 US areas. Participants' own reports of clinical history determined their cohort assignment. Two negative PCRs, clearance, or symptom resolution were required of recovered Cohort 3 donors. The sample was PBMCs or T cells enriched from blood (not recorded which). The origin of this receptor is a man between 45 and 60 years old who had recovered from COVID-19. J is TRBJ2-7 and V is TRBV5-1; D is possibly TRBD2 (5 bases). The CDR3 sequence: CASSSPGLYYEQYF. The DNA for the CDR3 is TGCGCCAGCAGCTCGCCGGGGTTGTACTACGAGCAGTACTTC. Based on the CDR3 plus reference TRBV5-1 and TRBJ2-7, the full variable domain is KAGVTQTPRYLIKTRGQQVTLSCSPISGHRSVSWYQQTPGQGLQFLFEYFSETQRNKGNFPGRFSGRQFSNSRSEMNVSTLELGDSALYLCASSSPGLYYEQYFGPGTRLTVT.